This T cell receptor (beta chain) was observed in a study of Ad26.COV2.S vaccination and SARS-CoV-2 variants. General study points: It was vaccine recipients, not placebo recipients, who had the higher spike-specific TCR breadth.

Regarding treatment: some 20 received Ad26.COV2.S at low or high dose, single or two shots; about 5 received placebo; per-sample allocation not given. Samples analyzed were those drawn on day 63 after the first vaccine or placebo injection. What was given as vaccine was an Ad26 vector encoding Wuhan-strain SARS-CoV-2 spike. TCRdb's table, derived via immunoSEQ multiplex PCR, lists solely in-frame clones and lacks some. The sample carries about 330,000 clones, about 90% recorded once. V shed 4 bases and J shed 0 bases, with 12 bases lying between them. CDR1 and CDR2 from the germline V gene are MNHEY and SMNVEV (reference sequence). This CDR3 is 15 amino acids long. About this clone: Its target is unknown.

The material was peripheral blood, obtained in a trial of Ad26.COV2.S vaccine versus placebo. The sequence was obtained from a person between 18 and 60 years old who received the Ad26.COV2.S COVID-19 vaccine or a placebo. The rearrangement uses TRBV27 and TRBJ1-1, with D hard to call. CDR3 in DNA: TGTGCCAGCAGTTCGCGACGGATCATGAACACTGAAGCTTTCTTT. Translation gives CASSSRRIMNTEAFF.